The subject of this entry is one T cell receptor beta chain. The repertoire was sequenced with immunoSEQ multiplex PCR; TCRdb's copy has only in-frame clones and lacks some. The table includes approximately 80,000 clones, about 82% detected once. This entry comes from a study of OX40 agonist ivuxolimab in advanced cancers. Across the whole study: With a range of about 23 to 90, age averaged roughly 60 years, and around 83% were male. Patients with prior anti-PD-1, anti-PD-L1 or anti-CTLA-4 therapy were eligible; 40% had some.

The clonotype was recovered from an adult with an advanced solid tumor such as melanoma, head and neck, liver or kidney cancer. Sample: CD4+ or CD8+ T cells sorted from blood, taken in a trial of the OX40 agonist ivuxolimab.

CDR3: CASSSSGQQETQYF. The CDR3 DNA follows: TGTGCCAGCTCAAGCTCGGGACAGCAAGAGACCCAGTACTTC. V and J are TRBV18 and TRBJ2-5; 7 bases agree with TRBD1. CDR1 and CDR2 from the germline V gene are KGHSH and LQKENI. The CDR3 contains 14 residues. V was pared by 5 bases and J by 2 bases, with 5 bases of the junction left unmatched. The whole variable domain, remainder taken from reference TRBV18 and TRBJ2-5, is NAGVMQNPRHLVRRRGQEARLRCSPMKGHSHVYWYRQLPEEGLKFMVYLQKENIIDESGMPKERFSAEFPKEGPSILRIQQVVRGDSAAYFCASSSSGQQETQYFGPGTRLLVL.